These 23 T cell receptor beta chains were all obtained from the same sample, sequenced in a study of T cell clones after liver transplantation (dated 2019 in TCRdb). Library creation used the immunoSEQ multiplex PCR assay. TCRdb limited this immuneACCESS table to in-frame rearrangements with V and J called. A share of clones is missing; checked studies link under half to unresolved V genes, and the rest is unexplained. This sample has 50,000 to 60,000 clones in its table, and approximately 77% of those were observed once. The ten largest account for about a tenth of the sample. Sequencing was performed on CD4+ T cells from blood, taken at the 22-month timepoint. These receptors were taken from a human patient who received a liver transplant. It is possible that, after a transplant, some T cells come from the graft donor.

The rearrangement uses TRBV19 and TRBJ1-1, with D hard to call. CDR1 is LNHDA and CDR2 is SQIVND in the germline V gene (reference sequence). V lost 0 bases, J lost 2 bases, and 4 bases lay in between. The CDR3 sequence is 13 residues long. The CDR3 DNA reads as TGTGCCAGTAGTATAGATCGAAACACTGAAGCTTTCTTT. This codes for CASSIDRNTEAFF.

The chain links TRBV6-1 to TRBJ2-3, with 7 bases matching TRBD1. This CDR3 has 15 residues. Trimming at V came to 4 bases and at J to 1 base, leaving 5 bases not matched to a gene. Germline CDR1 MNHNS, CDR2 SASEGT. Written as DNA, the CDR3 is TGTGCCAGCAGTGGGACAGGATACGGCACAGATACGCAGTATTTT. Translated, it gives CASSGTGYGTDTQYF.

The chain joins TRBV18 to TRBJ1-1, with TRBD1 identical over 7 bases. V lost 2 bases, J lost 5 bases, and 5 bases stayed unmatched. The V gene's germline CDR1 is KGHSH and CDR2 LQKENI. The CDR3 is 14 amino acids. In DNA form, the CDR3 reads TGTGCCAGCTCACCAGAGGGGGCTTTGACTGAAGCTTTCTTT. Its protein is CASSPEGALTEAFF.

The chain employs TRBV29-1 and TRBJ2-7; TRBD1 matches 10 bases. J gave up 6 bases and V 5 bases, and 16 bases lay outside the gene matches. CDR1 SQVTM and CDR2 ANQGSEA come from the germline V gene. The CDR3 length is 16 residues. CDR3 sequence reads: CSVTSAFRDRGGEQYF. For the CDR3, the DNA is TGCAGCGTTACGAGCGCCTTCCGGGACAGGGGAGGCGAGCAGTACTTC.

V is TRBV5-4 and J is TRBJ2-2, with 9 bases lining up with TRBD2. V dropped 4 bases and J dropped 4; count of bases not matched to a gene: 11. The germline V gene has CDR1 SGHNT and CDR2 YYREEE (reference sequence). This CDR3 is 17 amino acids long. CDR3 sequence (DNA): TGTGCCAGCAGCGACAAAATCTTACTAGCGGGCACCGGGGAGCTGTTTTTT. Protein: CASSDKILLAGTGELFF.

V usage is TRBV27 and J usage is TRBJ2-2; D is perhaps TRBD1 (5 bases). Trimming cost V 11 bases and J 10 bases, with 23 bases left between them. CDR3 size: 14 residues. From germline, CDR1 is MNHEY and CDR2 SMNVEV (reference sequence). Here the CDR3 DNA reads TGTGCCGTATTTAGAAGGGGCCCCCCGGCGGAGCTGTTTTTT. Its protein is CAVFRRGPPAELFF.

The gene calls are TRBV11-2 and TRBJ2-3, with a tentative D call TRBD2 (5 bases). Germline CDR1 reads SGHAT; CDR2 reads FQNNGV. Trimming cost V 4 bases and J 5 bases, with 19 bases left between them. CDR3 length equals 16 residues. The CDR3 loop reads CASSSALSEGRDTQYF. CDR3 nucleotide sequence: TGTGCCAGCAGCTCGGCCCTTAGCGAAGGTAGAGATACGCAGTATTTT.

This clone was recorded a few times. V and J are TRBV19 and TRBJ2-2; 7 bases align to TRBD1. CDR1 LNHDA and CDR2 SQIVND come from the germline V gene (reference sequence). The V gene end was trimmed by 7 bases and the J gene end by 0 bases; junction bases not matched to a gene: 5. The CDR3 consists of 15 residues. CDR3 protein: CASKPGQTNTGELFF. The DNA of the CDR3 is TGTGCCAGTAAACCGGGACAGACGAACACCGGGGAGCTGTTTTTT.

This chain links TRBV29-1 with TRBJ2-7; no firm D call. CDR1 SQVTM and CDR2 ANQGSEA come from the germline V gene. This CDR3 region has 14 residues. V was shortened by 0 bases and J by 2 bases, with 11 bases between the two germline ends. CDR3 protein: CSVEEPGSTYEQYF. CDR3 DNA: TGCAGCGTTGAAGAGCCAGGATCTACCTACGAGCAGTACTTC.

J is TRBJ2-5 and V is TRBV30; D not certain. CDR3 length: 15 amino acids. Between the trimmed V and J ends, which lost 3 bases and 5 bases, there was a span of 19 bases. Germline loops: CDR1 GTSNPN, CDR2 SVGIG (reference sequence). The CDR3 nucleotides read TGTGCCTGGAGCCGCCGCGGCCACCCACGGGAGACCCAGTACTTC. Its translation is CAWSRRGHPRETQYF.

This sequence joins TRBV28 and TRBJ2-7, with TRBD1 as a possible D gene (6 bases). CDR3 size: 14 residues. V was cut by 2 bases and J by 4 bases, with 12 bases left in between. Germline CDR1 is MDHEN and CDR2 is SYDVKM. The CDR3 region is CASSLEGVWYEQYF. CDR3 bases: TGTGCCAGCAGTTTAGAGGGGGTTTGGTACGAGCAGTACTTC. The full variable domain, with the rest looked up from reference TRBV28 and TRBJ2-7, is DVKVTQSSRYLVKRTGEKVFLECVQDMDHENMFWYRQDPGLGLRLIYFSYDVKMKEKGDIPEGYSVSREKKERFSLILESASTNQTSMYLCASSLEGVWYEQYFGPGTRLTVT.

V and J are TRBV28 and TRBJ2-2; 8 nucleotides line up with TRBD1. This CDR3 is built from 15 residues. Losses at the gene ends were 8 bases for V and 5 bases for J; bases not matched to a gene: 10. Germline V gene data show CDR1 as MDHEN and CDR2 as SYDVKM. The CDR3 bases are TGTGCCAGCTTGTACTCCAGGGGGCAGACCGGGGAGCTGTTTTTT. This sequence encodes CASLYSRGQTGELFF.

This sequence joins TRBV11-3 and TRBJ2-1, with D unclear. This CDR3 is 15 amino acids long. CDR1 and CDR2 from the germline V gene are SGHNT and YENEEA. The V gene lost 4 bases and the J gene lost 0 bases, with 10 bases spanning the gap. The CDR3 bases are TGTGCCAGCAGCTCATTGGAGAGCTCCTACAATGAGCAGTTCTTC. Translation: CASSSLESSYNEQFF. The full variable domain, in which reference TRBV11-3 and TRBJ2-1 provide the parts outside the CDR3, is EAGVVQSPRYKIIEKKQPVAFWCNPISGHNTLYWYLQNLGQGPELLIRYENEEAVDDSQLPKDRFSAERLKGVDSTLKIQPAELGDSAVYLCASSSLESSYNEQFFGPGTRLTVL.

This clone appeared a single time. The rearrangement joins TRBV19 to TRBJ1-1, with D perhaps matching TRBD1 (5 bases). This CDR3 has 13 residues. V shed 7 bases and J shed 4 bases, with 13 bases lying between them. Germline CDR1 is LNHDA and CDR2 is SQIVND (reference sequence). This chain's CDR3 is CASKGRGGTEAFF. CDR3 bases: TGTGCCAGTAAAGGCCGGGGGGGCACTGAAGCTTTCTTT. The full variable domain, in which reference TRBV19 and TRBJ1-1 provide the parts outside the CDR3, is DGGITQSPKYLFRKEGQNVTLSCEQNLNHDAMYWYRQDPGQGLRLIYYSQIVNDFQKGDIAEGYSVSREKKESFPLTVTSAQKNPTAFYLCASKGRGGTEAFFGQGTRLTVV.

For the CDR3, the DNA is TGTGCCAGCTCACCCGAGACAGGGCTCTCTGGGGCCAACGTCCTGACTTTC. Encoded protein: CASSPETGLSGANVLTF. J is TRBJ2-6 and V is TRBV18; 7 bases line up with TRBD1. With 3 bases clipped from V and 0 bases from J, the junction kept 5 bases outside the gene matches. CDR1 is KGHSH, CDR2 LQKENI, per germline. This CDR3 is 17 amino acids long.

The chain carries TRBV5-6 and TRBJ1-1; tentative D call: TRBD1 (5 bases). Germline CDR1 and CDR2: SGHDT and YYEEEE. Between the trimmed V and J ends, which lost 4 bases and 8 bases, there was a span of 21 bases. The CDR3 runs to 15 residues. The CDR3 DNA reads TGTGCCAGCAGCCCATCTCGGGACCGACTACGAGAAGCTTTCTTT. It translates to CASSPSRDRLREAFF.

The chain carries TRBV10-1 and TRBJ2-7, with 10 nucleotides matching TRBD2. The CDR3 consists of 12 residues. J was trimmed by 7 bases and V by 6 bases; bases with no gene match: 3. Looked up from germline, CDR1 is WNHNN and CDR2 is SYGVQD (reference sequence). CDR3 sequence (DNA): TGCGCCAGCAGCCAGACTAGCGGGGAGCAGTACTTC. Translation: CASSQTSGEQYF.

This chain connects TRBV4-2 to TRBJ2-2; D gene ambiguous. Germline V lookup: CDR1 LGHNA, CDR2 YNFKEQ. Trimming took 1 base from V and 2 from J, leaving 5 bases between them. The CDR3 totals 14 residues. The CDR3 nucleotides read TGTGCCAGCAGCCAAGTGGAAAACACCGGGGAGCTGTTTTTT. Protein sequence: CASSQVENTGELFF.

This clone was seen a handful of times. The J gene is TRBJ2-7, the V gene TRBV11-2, with D perhaps matching TRBD1 (6 bases). Germline values: CDR1 SGHAT, CDR2 FQNNGV. The CDR3 has 13 amino acids. V was clipped by 3 bases and J by 5 bases, with 11 bases between them. CDR3 bases: TGTGCCAGCAGCTTTAAAGGGGGAGACGAGCAGTACTTC. Its protein product is CASSFKGGDEQYF. The full variable domain, rest sourced from reference TRBV11-2 and TRBJ2-7, is EAGVAQSPRYKIIEKRQSVAFWCNPISGHATLYWYQQILGQGPKLLIQFQNNGVVDDSQLPKDRFSAERLKGVDSTLKIQPAKLEDSAVYLCASSFKGGDEQYFGPGTRLTVT.

This chain joins TRBV29-1 and TRBJ1-4, with 8 bases matching TRBD1. Germline V gene sequence: CDR1 SQVTM, CDR2 ANQGSEA. The CDR3 is made up of 13 amino acids. After removal of 7 bases from V and 8 bases from J, the junction contained 9 bases not matched to a gene. CDR3 in DNA: TGCAGCGCCATACAGGGGGGAGGGGAAAAACTGTTTTTT. Protein product: CSAIQGGGEKLFF.

About this clone itself: Compared with germline, one end of the junction differs, possibly owing to a read error. The gene calls are TRBV4-1 and TRBJ2-1; perhaps TRBD1 as D (6 bases). CDR1 and CDR2 (germline): MGHRA, YSYEKL. This CDR3 spans 16 amino acids. CDR3 sequence (DNA): TGCGCCAGCAGCCAACCACGGAGTTCGGGACACAATAAGCAGTTCTTC. Translated: CASSQPRSSGHNKQFF.

The rearrangement uses TRBV10-2 and TRBJ1-5; D is ambiguous. The CDR3 loop spans 13 amino acids. Per the germline V gene, CDR1 is WSHSY and CDR2 is SAAADI. The V and J ends lost 6 bases and 7 bases respectively, with 13 bases between them. The CDR3 DNA reads as TGCGCCAGCAGGTTAATGGAGGAGCAGCCCCAGCATTTT. Protein product: CASRLMEEQPQHF.

The genes are TRBV6-6 and TRBJ1-5; no definite D call. CDR1 and CDR2 (germline): MNHNY, SVGAGI (reference sequence). V dropped 0 bases and J dropped 7 bases, with 13 bases sitting between them. This CDR3 spans 15 amino acids. CDR3 sequence reads: CASSYSEGGSQPQHF. The CDR3 DNA sequence: TGTGCCAGCAGTTACTCTGAGGGTGGTAGCCAGCCCCAGCATTTT.